This TCR beta chain was captured by sequencing in a study of CD8 T cells in ankylosing spondylitis. From germline, CDR1 is MNHEY and CDR2 SVGEGT. The length of the CDR3 is 14 residues. Between the trimmed V and J ends, which lost 7 bases and 7 bases, there was a span of 17 bases. Study findings and constraints: What seemed typical of ankylosing spondylitis blood was a TCR beta motif built from fewer than ten highly homologous variants. Relatively rare in peripheral blood, disease-linked clones were also CD8+.

Turning to this clonotype: Its antigen is unknown.

TCRdb re-analysed the 5' RACE reads in MiXCR, keeping a single row per CDR3 protein. Of a few hundred thousand distinct CDR3 sequences listed, around 8% are singletons. Sequencing was performed on blood, either unsorted or a sorted T cell fraction (not recorded which). V usage is TRBV6-2 or TRBV6-3 and J usage is TRBJ2-1; D is possibly TRBD1 (6 bases). This receptor was identified in a male donor with ankylosing spondylitis. This CDR3 reads CASTGTLLRNEQFF. The CDR3, as DNA: TGTGCCAGCACCGGGACACTATTAAGAAATGAGCAGTTCTTC.